Detailed here is one T cell receptor beta chain. This record belongs to a study of blood T cell repertoires in COVID-19. As for the study in general: Collection of acute and convalescent COVID-19 samples took place in the United States, Italy and Spain. Sample material is recorded as cDNA or gDNA derived from T cells, B-cell-depleted T cells, or PBMCs.

Recruited during active infection, patients (from Seattle) were subsequently followed longitudinally. Trimming cost V 4 bases and J 5 bases, with 10 bases left between them. This CDR3 is built from 12 residues. The germline V gene encodes CDR1 SGHKS and CDR2 YYEKEE (reference sequence). Measured with immunoSEQ multiplex PCR; TCRdb has only the in-frame clones, and not every one. Of approximately 200,000 clones in the sample, around 85% were seen once. This chain connects TRBV5-5 to TRBJ2-7; weak D call: TRBD2 (5 bases). Specimen: peripheral blood. The clonotype originates from a person aged 65-85 years with COVID-19, enrolled during active disease. Here the CDR3 reads CASSRFGDEQYF. The CDR3 coding sequence is TGTGCCAGCAGCCGCTTCGGGGACGAGCAGTACTTC. The full variable domain, in which reference TRBV5-5 and TRBJ2-7 provide the parts outside the CDR3, is DAGVTQSPTHLIKTRGQQVTLRCSPISGHKSVSWYQQVLGQGPQFIFQYYEKEERGRGNFPDRFSARQFPNYSSELNVNALLLGDSALYLCASSRFGDEQYFGPGTRLTVT.